The rows below give T cell receptor beta chains drawn from one sample of a study of T cell changes during pregnancy in multiple sclerosis. Only in-frame clones appear in the TCRdb table, and some are missing; sequencing was by immunoSEQ multiplex PCR. Of roughly 120,000 clones listed, roughly 90% were seen once; the top ten hold 1.5% to 1.9%. The sample was peripheral blood, taken in the third trimester of pregnancy. The receptors derive from a female donor with multiple sclerosis, enrolled in a pregnancy study. CDR3s leave out the opening cysteine and the closing phenylalanine or tryptophan.

V gene,J gene,CDR3 protein
TRBV11-2,TRBJ2-2,ASSLGGTNTGELF
TRBV5-1,TRBJ1-2,ASRNYRERGGYT
TRBV6-5,TRBJ1-2,ASSLSTGGNYGYT
TRBV7-9,TRBJ1-2,ASSHDREVGGYT
TRBV21-1,TRBJ2-7,ASNLGGDRVTYEQY
TRBV5-1,TRBJ2-1,ASKWQDRVSDEQF
TRBV5-6,TRBJ2-5,ASSFGQGQETQY
TRBV15,TRBJ2-7,ATSPLEGAGRVDEQY
TRBV7-9,TRBJ1-3,ASAEAGIRNTIY
TRBV6-5,TRBJ1-1,ASRSQDFTEAF
TRBV30,TRBJ1-4,AWSRGRATNEKLF
TRBV30,TRBJ2-2,AWGRASGRPPGELF
TRBV19,TRBJ2-1,ASKQRLLGNEQF
TRBV18,TRBJ2-3,ASSPNRGTGDTQY
TRBV6-1,TRBJ1-1,ASLRRQGPNTEAF
TRBV30,TRBJ1-2,AWAGTGYGYT
TRBV28,TRBJ2-3,ASSSPWREGTDTQY
TRBV5-4,TRBJ2-5,ASSRTSGTQETQY
TRBV14,TRBJ1-1,ASSPLTVRGTEAF
TRBV7-8,TRBJ2-7,ASSPVAGGGEQY
TRBV19,TRBJ1-1,ATGQGARTEAF
TRBV6-6,TRBJ2-1,ASSYMEQGHEQF
TRBV9,TRBJ2-4,ASSGGGGARV
TRBV7-2,TRBJ2-1,LRTSEHLEGHEQF
TRBV19,TRBJ1-1,ASSSQKNTEAF
TRBV30,TRBJ1-2,ARRTGGVDGYT
TRBV19,TRBJ1-5,ASRPMTGGKPPSNQPQH